Sequencing of this T cell receptor (beta chain) was carried out in a study of naive and memory T cell subsets. Notes on the study in general: Diversity fell and Gini index rose from naive through CM, EM, EMRA. Over 90% of naive TCR sequences appeared only once after error correction, unlike memory subsets. Expression changes during T cell differentiation may affect RNA-based TCR counts. A few larger clonotypes appeared in naive repertoires, especially CD8, possibly memory cells re-expressing CD45RA.

As to this clonotype: Its specificity is unknown.

Trimming took off 6 bases at V and 6 bases at J, with 9 bases between the two ends. CDR3 length: 12 residues. The germline CDR1 and CDR2 sequences are WNHNN and SYGVQD (reference sequence). The beta constant-region primer was an equimolar mix of two oligonucleotides covering TRBC1 and TRBC2. The ligated cDNA underwent four PCR rounds using SP2 and nested alpha and beta constant-region primers. An oligonucleotide with the SP2 primer and a 12-nucleotide UMI was ligated to the cDNA 3' end. TCRdb fed the UMI-ligation and nested PCR reads into MiXCR, producing one record per CDR3 protein. This table holds 150,000 or so distinct CDR3 sequences, 22% found once.

This chain uses TRBV10-1 with TRBJ1-5; tentatively, D is TRBD1 (5 bases). Sequencing was performed on naive CD4+ T cells from blood. This clonotype originated in a human donor in good health. In DNA form, the CDR3 reads TGCGCCAGCAGCGGAGGGACTCAGCCCCAGCATTTT. This translates into CASSGGTQPQHF.